The clone carrying this T cell receptor (beta chain) has only a few counts. The antigen remains unidentified. The record originates from a study of type 1 regulatory T cells. Study overall: T-allo10 is an in vitro-generated, Tr1-enriched CD4 T cell product specific for alloantigen. Regarding the study as a whole: Compared with non-type 1 regulatory T cells, type 1 regulatory T cells showed a more restricted TCR repertoire.

A single record per CDR3 protein comes from TCRdb applying MiXCR to the reads. The repertoire holds about 65,000 distinct CDR3 sequences, with approximately 50% as singletons. The receptor was isolated from a human donor in good health. The material sequenced was cultured non-Tr1 T cells, either the whole culture or a sorted T cell fraction (not recorded which).

The DNA of the CDR3 is TGTGCCAGCAGCTCCTCCTACAGGGAAAGGTTCTTC. It yields the protein CASSSSYRERFF. The chain is built from TRBV12-3 or TRBV12-4 and TRBJ2-1; TRBD1 might be the D (6 bases). Trimming took 6 bases from V and 15 from J, leaving 18 bases between them. The CDR3 covers 12 residues.